This TCR beta chain is from a study of identical twins. Points on this clonotype: As yet, its antigen is unknown.

Study-wide findings and caveats: Zero-insertion analyses could be partly confounded by invariant MAIT and iNKT cells. With beta out-of-frame sequences, excess sharing by twins was weaker. The study found excess low generation probability among twin-shared out-of-frame alpha sequences.

With 4 bases removed from V and 9 bases from J, the gap between germline ends came to 15 bases. The CDR3 has 13 amino acids. Per the germline V gene, CDR1 is DFQATT and CDR2 is SNEGSKA (reference sequence). A universal primer site was created by template switching, with the cDNA bearing unique molecular identifiers. TCRdb re-called the 5' RACE reads with MiXCR, one entry per CDR3 protein. The profile shows 500,000 or so distinct CDR3 sequences, roughly an eighth of them singletons. This same sample was also taken into another study, of yellow fever vaccine responses in identical twins.

The sequence derives from a woman younger than 35 in good health. The sample comprised CD4+ T cells sorted from blood. The V gene is TRBV20-1, the J gene TRBJ1-4; D might be TRBD1 (5 bases). In DNA form, the CDR3 reads TGCAGTGCTAAGGAGGAGGGGCCCCAAAAACTGTTTTTT. Translation gives CSAKEEGPQKLFF.